The present T cell receptor beta chain was sequenced within a study of post-analysis software for immune sequencing data. Study-wide background: Multiple sclerosis in the patients followed relapsing-remitting, secondary progressive and progressive-relapsing courses.

The sample holds a few counts of this clonotype. Included in the TCR beta cDNA libraries were unique molecular identifiers. MiXCR was run by TCRdb on the PCR reads, yielding one entry per CDR3 protein. Among fewer than 550,000 distinct CDR3 sequences listed, approximately 31% were seen once. Material for sequencing was blood. The TCR sequence derives from a girl aged 2-17 years with multiple sclerosis.

The CDR3 loop is CASSSAGLAGVNNEQFF. As DNA, the CDR3 is TGTGCCAGCAGTAGTGCGGGACTAGCGGGGGTAAACAATGAGCAGTTCTTC. The chain links TRBV6-1 to TRBJ2-1; TRBD2 matches 14 bases. V trimming: 5 bases; J trimming: 5 bases; junction bases outside the gene matches: 8. Looked up from germline, CDR1 is MNHNS and CDR2 is SASEGT. The CDR3 covers 17 residues.